This record covers a single TCR beta chain. This record comes from a study of blood T cell repertoires in COVID-19. Source study methods: The assay estimated nucleated cells by amplifying reference gene primers. Assay: immunoSEQ multiplex PCR; the TCRdb copy retains only in-frame clones and omits some. Clone size and the V and J calls come from that table; the DNA yielded D and trimming. The table records approximately 94,000 clones, 70% to 85% of them present only once. The CDR3 is made up of 14 amino acids. Trimming cost V 3 bases and J 5 bases, with 11 bases left between them. Germline V CDR1 and CDR2: WSHSY, SAAADI.

What was sequenced was peripheral blood. The chain has TRBV10-2 and TRBJ2-1; tentative D call: TRBD1 (5 bases). The receptor was isolated from a human donor in a cohort sampled during active COVID-19. CDR3 protein: CASSERGWHNEQFF. DNA for the CDR3: TGCGCCAGCAGTGAAAGGGGCTGGCACAATGAGCAGTTCTTC.